A single sample is the source of the 10 T cell receptor beta chains below, sequenced in a study of T-cell reconstitution after alpha-beta-depleted transplantation in children. TCRbeta library preparation incorporated unique molecular identifiers. TCRdb re-called the PCR reads through MiXCR, storing one row per CDR3 protein. The repertoire includes about 460,000 distinct CDR3 sequences, about 12% of them detected once, and about 6% sits in the top ten. The sample in question was PBMCs from the stem cell graft donor, obtained from the stem cell graft. The receptors come from a human donor who donated a stem cell graft to a child with combined immunodeficiency.

This chain uses TRBV11-2 with TRBJ2-5; D is perhaps TRBD1 or TRBD2 (5 bases each). Germline V gene sequence: CDR1 SGHAT, CDR2 FQNNGV. V dropped 3 bases and J dropped 10 bases, with 18 bases sitting between them. This CDR3 has 14 amino acids. The DNA of the CDR3 is TGTGCCAGCAGCTTGGGGGACGGTCCAACTGGCCAGTACTTC. Its protein is CASSLGDGPTGQYF.

The genes are TRBV20-1 and TRBJ2-7, with D tentatively TRBD2 (6 bases). CDR3 size: 13 residues. From germline, CDR1 is DFQATT and CDR2 SNEGSKA (reference sequence). The V gene lost 0 bases and the J gene lost 3 bases, with 9 bases spanning the gap. CDR3 sequence reads: CSARESSGYEQYF. The DNA for the CDR3 is TGCAGTGCTAGAGAGAGTAGCGGCTACGAGCAGTACTTC.

This clonotype was detected many times. The genes are TRBV7-9 and TRBJ2-2, with D possibly TRBD2 on 6 matching bases. The V end was cut by 7 bases, the J end by 3 bases, with 12 bases between. Per the germline V gene, CDR1 is SEHNR and CDR2 is FQNEAQ (reference sequence). This CDR3 is built from 14 residues. Written as DNA, the CDR3 is TGTGCCAGCACCCCTCGGGGGTACACCGGGGAGCTGTTTTTT. Translated: CASTPRGYTGELFF.

This chain links TRBV5-6 with TRBJ1-6; 12 bases fit TRBD1. V gave up 3 bases and J gave up 3 bases; unmatched junction bases: 10. The CDR3 is 19 residues long. The germline V gene has CDR1 SGHDT and CDR2 YYEEEE. CDR3 in DNA: TGTGCCAGCAGCTCCTCCGGGACAGGGGGCTATTACTATAATTCACCCCTCCACTTT. This encodes CASSSSGTGGYYYNSPLHF.

This clonotype was seen a handful of times. CDR3 region: CASSGKTSGGFSSYNEQFF. The DNA of the CDR3 is TGTGCCAGCAGTGGAAAGACTAGCGGGGGGTTTAGCTCCTACAATGAGCAGTTCTTC. J is TRBJ2-1 and V is TRBV12-3 or TRBV12-4; 13 bases are shared with TRBD2. CDR3 length: 19 residues. V gave up 5 bases and J gave up 0 bases; unmatched junction bases: 10.

This clonotype was counted between two and nine times. The chain carries TRBV5-1 and TRBJ1-1; weak D call: TRBD1 (6 bases). The germline V gene encodes CDR1 SGHRS and CDR2 YFSETQ. Trimming removed 4 bases at V and 5 bases at J, with 18 bases between. The CDR3 runs to 15 residues. The CDR3 loop reads CASSPIQGDRTEAFF. The CDR3 region has the DNA TGCGCCAGCAGCCCGATACAGGGAGACAGGACTGAAGCTTTCTTT.

This clonotype was found a few times. This likely comes from a read error, as the CDR3 has no conserved phenylalanine or tryptophan at its end. The chain joins TRBV29-1 to TRBJ1-1; TRBD1 is a possible D gene (5 bases). The CDR3 has 13 residues. V lost 4 bases to trimming and J lost 0 bases, with 9 bases between them. Germline values: CDR1 SQVTM, CDR2 ANQGSEA. This chain's CDR3 is CSVAWTMNTEAFS. The DNA of the CDR3 is TGCAGCGTTGCCTGGACAATGAACACTGAAGCTTTCTCT.

The rearrangement joins TRBV9 to TRBJ2-2; TRBD2 aligns across 11 bases. The CDR3 runs to 18 residues. From germline, CDR1 is SGDLS and CDR2 YYNGEE. The V segment lost 3 bases and the J segment 5 bases; nucleotides outside the gene matches: 12. CDR3 region: CASSAPFVAGGLTGELFF. As DNA, the CDR3 is TGTGCCAGCAGCGCCCCATTTGTAGCGGGAGGGCTAACCGGGGAGCTGTTTTTT.

This clonotype was detected ten times or more. The CDR3 nucleotides read TGTGCCAGCAGCTTACCAAGGACTAGCGGAGACACCGGGGAGCTGTTTTTT. Translation gives CASSLPRTSGDTGELFF. The chain employs TRBV7-9 and TRBJ2-2; 10 bases align to TRBD2. The junction had 6 bases not matched to a gene; V was cut back by 2 bases and J by 3 bases. Germline values: CDR1 SEHNR, CDR2 FQNEAQ (reference sequence). This CDR3 region has 17 residues.

The chain carries TRBV9 and TRBJ2-6; a possible D gene is TRBD1 (5 bases). V lost 4 bases and J 3 bases, leaving 17 bases between the germline ends. The V gene's germline CDR1 is SGDLS and CDR2 YYNGEE. The CDR3 has 17 amino acids. CDR3 loop: CASSPPAGPIGANVLTF. CDR3 coding DNA: TGTGCCAGCAGCCCCCCGGCAGGGCCCATTGGGGCCAACGTCCTGACTTTC. Full variable domain (missing parts from reference TRBV9 and TRBJ2-6): DSGVTQTPKHLITATGQRVTLRCSPRSGDLSVYWYQQSLDQGLQFLIQYYNGEERAKGNILERFSAQQFPDLHSELNLSSLELGDSALYFCASSPPAGPIGANVLTFGAGSRLTVL.